What follows describes a single T cell receptor (beta chain). What it recognizes is unknown. The data were taken from a study of early T cells in non-severe SARS-CoV-2 infection. Study-wide background: Bulk RNA isolated from unsorted whole blood underwent sequencing; chains were not paired.

Study conclusions and caveats: Sequences matched to VDJdb favored anti-spike CD8 responses, while private and CD4 specificities were missed.

V shed 8 bases and J shed 0 bases, with 17 bases lying between them. CDR3 length: 16 residues. CDR1 is WNHNN and CDR2 is SYGVQD in the germline V gene (reference sequence). The TCR library protocol attached unique molecular identifiers to the individual cDNA molecules. MiXCR, applied by TCRdb to the 5' RACE reads, yields one record per CDR3 protein. The sample has some 64,000 distinct CDR3 sequences; less than 12% are singletons. V is TRBV10-1 and J is TRBJ2-4; D call uncertain. The material sequenced was whole blood, taken at baseline. The clonotype comes from an adult who was a healthcare worker with PCR-confirmed SARS-CoV-2 infection or an uninfected control (not recorded which). The CDR3 loop reads CASWPNRVIAKNIQYF. CDR3 bases: TGCGCCAGCTGGCCAAACCGAGTGATAGCCAAAAACATTCAGTACTTC.